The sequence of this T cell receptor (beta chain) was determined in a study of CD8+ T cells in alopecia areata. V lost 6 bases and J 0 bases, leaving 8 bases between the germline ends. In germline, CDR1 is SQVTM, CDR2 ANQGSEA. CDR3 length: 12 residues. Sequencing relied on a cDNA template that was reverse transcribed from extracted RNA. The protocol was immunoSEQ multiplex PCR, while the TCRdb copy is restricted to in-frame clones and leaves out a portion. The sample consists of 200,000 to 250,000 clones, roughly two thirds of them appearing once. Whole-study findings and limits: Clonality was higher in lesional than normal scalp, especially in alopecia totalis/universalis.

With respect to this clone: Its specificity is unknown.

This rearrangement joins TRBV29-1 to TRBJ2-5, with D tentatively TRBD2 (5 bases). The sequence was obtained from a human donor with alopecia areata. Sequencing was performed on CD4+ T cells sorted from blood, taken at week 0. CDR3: CSVDYYQETQYF. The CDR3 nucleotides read TGCAGCGTAGACTACTACCAAGAGACCCAGTACTTC. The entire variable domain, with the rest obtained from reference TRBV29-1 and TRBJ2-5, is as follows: SAVISQKPSRDICQRGTSLTIQCQVDSQVTMMFWYRQQPGQSLTLIATANQGSEATYESGFVIDKFPISRPNLTFSTLTVSNMSPEDSSIYLCSVDYYQETQYFGPGTRLLVL.